This paragraph covers one T cell receptor (beta chain) sequence. No cognate antigen has been identified for it. The input lacks base qualities; no much larger clone sits a single base away. Unstimulated PBMCs, after thawing, were stained for CD3, CD4 and CD8 and then FACS-sorted into CD3+CD4+ and CD3+CD8+ populations. Randomization to immunosuppression withdrawal applied to every one of the 8 studied subjects. Genomic DNA was isolated with the Qiagen DNeasy Blood and Tissue Kit. This specimen comes from a study of T cell clones after liver transplantation (dated by TCRdb to the late 2010s). Context from the whole study: The samples were obtained from ITN030ST, a randomized trial that attempted immunosuppression withdrawal within 2 years after liver transplantation. As an antigen-independent comparator for the donor-reactive sequences, third party-reactive TCRbeta sequences from pre-transplant MLRs were identified as well. Of the eight recipients, three were HCV-positive, while the remaining recipients had been transplanted for non-autoimmune, non-viral indications. A cohort of 8 liver transplant recipients was studied, of whom 3 were classified as tolerant and 5 as non-tolerant. After a pre-transplant mixed lymphocyte reaction, TCRbeta sequencing was used to pinpoint donor-reactive T cell clones, which were subsequently tracked in post-transplant blood. Blood samples were taken pre-transplant, pre-randomization before withdrawal, and post-randomization after full withdrawal or failed withdrawal. The subjects received no induction therapy and were kept on standard immunosuppression until randomization at 12-24 months post-transplant. Tolerance was defined as complete withdrawal of immunosuppression for at least one year without a rise in liver enzymes beyond twice the upper limit of normal.

Study-level results and caveats: Because of small, heterogeneous patient numbers and non-standardized post-transplant time points, the conclusions were only preliminary. In 5 of 8 subjects, circulating donor-reactive CD4 TCRbeta sequences decreased significantly after transplant, regardless of tolerance or HCV status. In a couple of subjects, low numbers of available donor cells limited the measurable donor-reactive repertoire. Since no allograft tissue specimens were available, donor-reactive T cells may have migrated into the graft instead of being deleted. The decline in donor-reactive sequences exceeded the decline in third party-reactive sequences, suggesting partial antigen-specific deletion that was unrelated to withdrawal success. When repertoire turnover was taken into account, detection of donor-reactive sequences was significantly reduced in 7 of 8 subjects for CD4 and in 8 of 8 subjects for CD8.

The germline V and J ends show losses of 6 bases and 5 bases respectively, and no gene match explains 20 bases of the junction. CDR1 is given as SQVTM and CDR2 as ANQGSEA, both from the germline V gene. The CDR3 holds 17 amino acids from the cysteine to the phenylalanine. Of the read, only the CDR3 DNA is kept; its 51 bases are in frame from base 1. High-throughput TCRbeta CDR3 sequencing of frozen genomic DNA was performed by immunoSEQ, including PCR amplification, mapping, bias correction and internal controls. On the study's bioinformatics: Only productive rearrangements were retained, with each unique TCRbeta sequence defined by its CDR3 nucleotide sequence together with its V and J gene. For a sequence to be called donor-reactive, it needed a frequency of at least 0.01% and at least 5-fold expansion in CFSE-low cells compared with unstimulated pre-transplant cells. Minimum frequency thresholds were set for each subject on the basis of the unstimulated sample with the lowest template count, so that a detection power of at least 90% was ensured. Jensen-Shannon divergence between the top 1000 TCRbeta sequences post- versus pre-transplant served as the measure of repertoire turnover. Two-sided Fisher's exact tests were used to test for changes in how often donor-reactive sequences were detected. The clones in this table, taken by TCRdb from immuneACCESS, are in-frame only. Not every clone is retained; where verified, under half of the shortfall comes from an unresolved V gene, and the cause of the rest is unknown. From that table come the V and J calls and clone size; the DNA was used to work out D and trimming. A total of 25,000 to 35,000 clones appear in this sample, around 94% of them only once. The ten most abundant clones make up roughly 27% of the sample.

This TCR derives from a human patient who received a liver transplant. Some T cells present after a transplant may be cells of the graft donor. The V and J segments used are TRBV29-1 and TRBJ2-7; TRBD2 matches 9 bases in the middle. The source material was CD8+ T cells from blood, sampled 12 months after liver transplant. The CDR3 here reads CSVIHPKLAGRGNEQYF. The bases are TGCAGCGTCATACACCCTAAGCTAGCGGGGAGGGGGAACGAGCAGTACTTC.